These 28 T cell receptor beta chains were sequenced from one sample in a study of PD-1 blockade in classical Hodgkin lymphoma. Produced via immunoSEQ multiplex PCR; TCRdb's table is partial and in-frame only. The table has 25,000 to 35,000 clones, roughly 94% seen once; the top ten hold 2% to 2.5%. As for time point: newly diagnosed, previously untreated cHL patient sample. Sequencing used peripheral blood mononuclear cells (PBMCs). The receptors shown here come from a human donor with classical Hodgkin lymphoma.

CDR3 nucleotides: TGTGCCAGCAGCCCCGGACAGACCCGGAGCAATCAGCCCCAGCATTTT. It encodes CASSPGQTRSNQPQHF. The rearrangement joins TRBV9 to TRBJ1-5, with D possibly TRBD1 on 6 matching bases. Germline loops: CDR1 SGDLS, CDR2 YYNGEE. The CDR3 is 16 amino acids. V lost 4 bases, J lost 1 base, and 15 bases lay in between. Full variable domain (missing parts from reference TRBV9 and TRBJ1-5): DSGVTQTPKHLITATGQRVTLRCSPRSGDLSVYWYQQSLDQGLQFLIQYYNGEERAKGNILERFSAQQFPDLHSELNLSSLELGDSALYFCASSPGQTRSNQPQHFGDGTRLSIL.

This chain joins TRBV2 and TRBJ2-5; 12 positions agree with TRBD1. After removal of 5 bases from V and 3 bases from J, the junction contained 7 bases not matched to a gene. Germline CDR1 is SNHLY and CDR2 is FYNNEI. This CDR3 comprises 16 residues. In DNA, the CDR3 is TGTGCCAGCAGTCCCGGGACAGGGGGCCCGAAAGAGACCCAGTACTTC. It translates to CASSPGTGGPKETQYF.

Of note for this clone: Mismatch with germline at one junction end may stem from a read error. Distinct nucleotide sequences in the sample also encode this CDR3. The chain carries TRBV5-1 and TRBJ2-5, with 7 nucleotides matching TRBD1. The CDR3 totals 15 residues. The germline V gene encodes CDR1 SGHRS and CDR2 YFSETQ. The CDR3 region is CASSSEGQLQETQYF. The CDR3 coding sequence is TGCGCCAGTAGCTCTGAGGGACAGCTCCAAGAGACCCAGTACTTC. The entire variable domain, with the rest obtained from reference TRBV5-1 and TRBJ2-5, is as follows: KAGVTQTPRYLIKTRGQQVTLSCSPISGHRSVSWYQQTPGQGLQFLFEYFSETQRNKGNFPGRFSGRQFSNSRSEMNVSTLELGDSALYLCASSSEGQLQETQYFGPGTRLLVL.

V and J are TRBV19 and TRBJ2-6, with D unresolved. Germline CDR1 reads LNHDA; CDR2 reads SQIVND (reference sequence). This CDR3 region has 15 residues. Trimming pared 10 bases from V and 1 base from J, leaving 14 bases between. The CDR3 loop reads CATWGWASGANVLTF. The CDR3, as DNA: TGTGCCACCTGGGGATGGGCTTCTGGGGCCAACGTCCTGACTTTC.

This chain joins TRBV18 and TRBJ2-2; TRBD1 aligns across 12 bases. Trimming at V came to 6 bases and at J to 5 bases, leaving 4 bases not matched to a gene. This CDR3 is 15 amino acids long. Germline V CDR1 and CDR2: KGHSH, LQKENI. CDR3 nucleotide sequence: TGTGCCAGCTCGCGGGACAGGGGGCGAACCGGGGAGCTGTTTTTT. Protein sequence: CASSRDRGRTGELFF. Complete variable domain (other parts from reference TRBV18 and TRBJ2-2): NAGVMQNPRHLVRRRGQEARLRCSPMKGHSHVYWYRQLPEEGLKFMVYLQKENIIDESGMPKERFSAEFPKEGPSILRIQQVVRGDSAAYFCASSRDRGRTGELFFGEGSRLTVL.

This clone was seen only once. The rearrangement uses TRBV7-9 and TRBJ2-3, with D perhaps matching TRBD1 (5 bases). Germline V gene sequence: CDR1 SEHNR, CDR2 FQNEAQ (reference sequence). This CDR3 contains 13 residues. Trimming removed 5 bases from V and 2 bases from J, with 8 bases in between. CDR3 sequence reads: CASSPTVTDTQYF. DNA of the CDR3: TGTGCCAGCAGCCCGACAGTCACAGATACGCAGTATTTT. Combining the CDR3 with reference TRBV7-9 and TRBJ2-3 gives the whole variable domain DTGVSQNPRHKITKRGQNVTFRCDPISEHNRLYWYRQTLGQGPEFLTYFQNEAQLEKSRLLSDRFSAERPKGSFSTLEIQRTEQGDSAMYLCASSPTVTDTQYFGPGTRLTVL.

This chain joins TRBV9 and TRBJ2-7, with 9 nucleotides matching TRBD1. The CDR3 totals 14 residues. The germline CDR1 and CDR2 sequences are SGDLS and YYNGEE. With V trimmed by 0 bases and J by 2 bases, 0 bases remained unmatched. DNA for the CDR3: TGTGCCAGCAGCGTAGGACAGGGGGCCTACGAGCAGTACTTC. This codes for CASSVGQGAYEQYF.

J is TRBJ1-2 and V is TRBV30; the D gene is possibly TRBD1 (6 bases). Germline CDR1 reads GTSNPN; CDR2 reads SVGIG (reference sequence). Trimming removed 1 base at V and 3 bases at J, with 12 bases between. The CDR3 sequence is 14 residues long. Here the CDR3 DNA reads TGTGCCTGGAGTGGGACAGTAATTTACTATGGCTACACCTTC. This codes for CAWSGTVIYYGYTF. Full variable domain (missing parts from reference TRBV30 and TRBJ1-2): SQTIHQWPATLVQPVGSPLSLECTVEGTSNPNLYWYRQAAGRGLQLLFYSVGIGQISSEVPQNLSASRPQDRQFILSSKKLLLSDSGFYLCAWSGTVIYYGYTFGSGTRLTVV.

The chain combines TRBV19 with TRBJ1-6, with D unresolved. The CDR3 totals 13 residues. CDR1 is LNHDA, CDR2 SQIVND, per germline (reference sequence). V lost 3 bases, J lost 7 bases, and 7 bases lay in between. CDR3 nucleotides: TGTGCCAGTAGTATTTGGGCAAATTCACCCCTCCACTTT. Translated: CASSIWANSPLHF.

The V call is TRBV19, the J call TRBJ1-4; D not certain. CDR1 is LNHDA and CDR2 is SQIVND in the germline V gene (reference sequence). V was pared by 5 bases and J by 1 base, with 11 bases between. The CDR3 loop spans 15 amino acids. The DNA for the CDR3 is TGTGCCAGTAGTTCCCTGTGGGGAACTAATGAAAAACTGTTTTTT. Amino acid sequence: CASSSLWGTNEKLFF.

V is TRBV6-6 and J is TRBJ2-1; TRBD2 aligns across 9 bases. The CDR3 length is 15 residues. V lost 11 bases and J lost 4; bases outside the gene matches: 12. Germline CDR1 and CDR2: MNHNY and SVGAGI (reference sequence). CDR3 sequence reads: CASRGGPLSYNEQFF. CDR3 nucleotide sequence: TGTGCCTCGCGGGGGGGCCCCCTTTCATACAATGAGCAGTTCTTC.

The chain carries TRBV19 and TRBJ2-6, with D possibly TRBD2 on 6 matching bases. Germline CDR1 LNHDA, CDR2 SQIVND (reference sequence). The CDR3 has 15 amino acids. V shed 6 bases and J shed 3 bases, with 12 bases lying between them. DNA for the CDR3: TGTGCCAGTAGCCTTCGGAGGGTTGGGGCCAACGTCCTGACTTTC. Amino acid sequence: CASSLRRVGANVLTF.

This clone was picked up one time. This rearrangement joins TRBV4-2 to TRBJ1-5; possible D gene TRBD1, 6 bases. Trimming pared 0 bases from V and 1 base from J, leaving 7 bases between. The CDR3 extends over 15 amino acids. CDR1 is LGHNA, CDR2 YNFKEQ, per germline. This chain's CDR3 is CASSQDRGSNQPQHF. The CDR3 DNA reads TGTGCCAGCAGCCAAGACAGGGGAAGCAATCAGCCCCAGCATTTT.

This clone has more than one count but fewer than ten. The chain is built from TRBV27 and TRBJ1-6; possibly TRBD1 for D (5 bases). Germline CDR1 is MNHEY and CDR2 is SMNVEV (reference sequence). CDR3 length: 15 amino acids. Trimming shortened V by 2 bases and J by 6 bases, and 11 bases separated the two germline ends. Here the CDR3 reads CASSLGRGINSPLHF. CDR3 sequence (DNA): TGTGCCAGCAGTTTAGGTCGGGGGATTAATTCACCCCTCCACTTT.

The chain has TRBV6-5 and TRBJ1-6; 9 nucleotides line up with TRBD1. Germline V gene data show CDR1 as MNHEY and CDR2 as SVGAGI. The CDR3 contains 16 residues. V shed 2 bases, J shed 10 bases, and the junction held 9 bases outside the gene matches. The CDR3 DNA is TGTGCCAGCAGTTACACTCCGGGACAGGGATCGTCACCCCTCCACTTT. Protein product: CASSYTPGQGSSPLHF.

This sequence joins TRBV10-3 and TRBJ1-2, with TRBD1 matching over 8 bases. The CDR3 contains 15 residues. CDR1 and CDR2 (germline): ENHRY, SYGVKD. V lost 0 bases to trimming and J lost 4 bases; unmatched junction nucleotides: 4. The DNA of the CDR3 is TGTGCCATCAGTGAGTCTGACAGGGGAATCTATGGCTACACCTTC. Protein sequence: CAISESDRGIYGYTF.

The rearrangement uses TRBV11-2 and TRBJ2-7; D not certain. The CDR3 loop spans 16 amino acids. The germline CDR1 and CDR2 sequences are SGHAT and FQNNGV. V gave up 0 bases and J gave up 5 bases, with 17 bases separating them. The CDR3: CASSLDKVVESHEQYF. The CDR3 nucleotides are TGTGCCAGCAGCTTAGATAAAGTGGTGGAAAGCCACGAGCAGTACTTC.

The rearrangement links TRBV5-1 to TRBJ2-1; D gene ambiguous. The V gene lost 1 base and the J gene lost 6 bases, with 11 bases spanning the gap. The CDR3 spans 14 residues. Germline V gives CDR1 SGHRS, CDR2 YFSETQ. As DNA, the CDR3 is TGCGCCAGCAGCTTGTCCCCCCTTACCAATGAGCAGTTCTTC. Protein product: CASSLSPLTNEQFF.

The gene calls are TRBV7-9 and TRBJ1-2; D is uncertain. With 5 bases removed from V and 7 bases from J, the gap between germline ends came to 11 bases. Germline CDR1 and CDR2: SEHNR and FQNEAQ (reference sequence). The CDR3 is 12 residues long. The CDR3 reads CASSIIKFGYTF. The DNA for the CDR3 is TGTGCCAGCAGCATTATTAAGTTTGGCTACACCTTC. The whole variable domain, filled in from reference TRBV7-9 and TRBJ1-2, reads DTGVSQNPRHKITKRGQNVTFRCDPISEHNRLYWYRQTLGQGPEFLTYFQNEAQLEKSRLLSDRFSAERPKGSFSTLEIQRTEQGDSAMYLCASSIIKFGYTFGSGTRLTVV.

This clone was recorded only once. This sequence joins TRBV30 and TRBJ1-3; no definite D call. CDR1 and CDR2 (germline): GTSNPN, SVGIG (reference sequence). Trimming took 7 bases from V and 2 from J, leaving 6 bases between them. The CDR3 is 11 amino acids. CDR3 amino acids: CAYDTGNTIYF. The CDR3 region has the DNA TGTGCCTATGACACTGGAAACACCATATATTTT.

The chain combines TRBV5-6 with TRBJ1-5; D gene unclear. CDR1 is SGHDT and CDR2 is YYEEEE in the germline V gene. The CDR3 is made up of 12 amino acids. V lost 4 bases and J lost 4, with 6 bases in between. The CDR3 nucleotides are TGTGCCAGCAGCGGTATTAATCAGCCCCAGCATTTT. Translation: CASSGINQPQHF.

The V gene is TRBV5-1, the J gene TRBJ2-7; 8 nucleotides line up with TRBD2. In germline, CDR1 is SGHRS, CDR2 YFSETQ. The CDR3 loop spans 14 amino acids. Trimming took 7 bases from V and 5 from J; bases not matched to a gene: 11. DNA for the CDR3: TGCGCCAGCTCCCCCCGGGAGGGCGGAGACGAGCAGTACTTC. It yields the protein CASSPREGGDEQYF.

The gene calls are TRBV6-1 and TRBJ2-5, with D possibly matching TRBD1 (6 bases). The V end was cut by 6 bases, the J end by 5 bases, with 22 bases between. The germline CDR1 and CDR2 sequences are MNHNS and SASEGT. The CDR3 covers 16 residues. The DNA for the CDR3 is TGTGCCAGCAGAGAAAGGGGGATGGGGGCTGGGGAGACCCAGTACTTC. Amino acids: CASRERGMGAGETQYF.

V is TRBV5-1 and J is TRBJ2-3; 12 bases agree with TRBD2. The V gene's germline CDR1 is SGHRS and CDR2 YFSETQ. The CDR3 contains 18 residues. J was trimmed by 1 base and V by 4 bases; bases with no gene match: 10. This CDR3 reads CASSQGTSGPRGTDTQYF. The CDR3 DNA sequence: TGCGCCAGCAGCCAGGGGACTAGCGGGCCTCGAGGCACAGATACGCAGTATTTT.

The genes are TRBV7-4 and TRBJ1-1; D unclear. CDR1 is SGHVT and CDR2 is SQSDAQ in the germline V gene. Trimming removed 4 bases at V and 5 bases at J, with 8 bases between. The CDR3 has 12 amino acids. The CDR3 is CASSSRGTEAFF. The CDR3 nucleotides are TGTGCCAGCAGCTCCCGGGGTACTGAAGCTTTCTTT.

This clone was recorded once. The chain combines TRBV9 with TRBJ2-6; the D is unclear. The CDR3 has 14 residues. V dropped 0 bases and J dropped 3 bases, with 4 bases sitting between them. Germline CDR1 and CDR2: SGDLS and YYNGEE. CDR3 loop: CASSVGGGANVLTF. The CDR3 region has the DNA TGTGCCAGCAGCGTAGGCGGTGGGGCCAACGTCCTGACTTTC.

CDR3 in DNA: TGTGCCAGCAGCACCTCGGACAGGGGGTGGGGAAACACCATATATTTT. Protein: CASSTSDRGWGNTIYF. The chain has TRBV7-6 and TRBJ1-3; 10 bases are shared with TRBD1. Germline CDR1 and CDR2: SGHVS and FNYEAQ. Trimming took 5 bases from V and 4 from J; bases not matched to a gene: 8. CDR3 length equals 16 residues.

The chain is built from TRBV19 and TRBJ1-5; 9 bases line up with TRBD1. Germline CDR1 reads LNHDA; CDR2 reads SQIVND (reference sequence). Trimming cost V 6 bases and J 6 bases; bases outside gene matches: 9. This CDR3 spans 15 amino acids. In DNA, the CDR3 is TGTGCCAGTAGGCCGACAGGGGGTCTGGGTCAGCCCCAGCATTTT. Its translation: CASRPTGGLGQPQHF.